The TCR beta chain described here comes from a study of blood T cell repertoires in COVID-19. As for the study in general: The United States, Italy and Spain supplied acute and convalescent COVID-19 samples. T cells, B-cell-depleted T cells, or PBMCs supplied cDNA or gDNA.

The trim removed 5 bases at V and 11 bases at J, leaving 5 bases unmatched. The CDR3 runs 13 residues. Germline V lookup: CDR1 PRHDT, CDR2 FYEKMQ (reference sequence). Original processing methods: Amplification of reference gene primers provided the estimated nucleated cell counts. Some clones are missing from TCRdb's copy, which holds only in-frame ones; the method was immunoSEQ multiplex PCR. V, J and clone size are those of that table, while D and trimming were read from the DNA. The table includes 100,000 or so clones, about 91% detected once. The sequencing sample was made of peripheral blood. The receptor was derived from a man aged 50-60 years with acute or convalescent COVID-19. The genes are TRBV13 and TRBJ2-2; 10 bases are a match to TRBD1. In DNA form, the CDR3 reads TGTGCCAGCAGCCGAGGACAGGGGGGAGAGCTGTTTTTT. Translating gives CASSRGQGGELFF.